Many counts were recorded for the clone carrying this T cell receptor beta chain. The study left out patients who had uncontrolled infection, other autoimmune disease, pregnancy or lactation. The source of the sample is a study of T cells in Graves' hyperthyroidism and ophthalmopathy. The CDR3 loop spans 13 amino acids. CDR1 is DFQATT, CDR2 SNEGSKA, per germline (reference sequence). Trimming removed 7 bases from V and 7 bases from J; junction bases left unmatched: 10. TCR beta CDR3 regions were amplified from RNA. HTBI primers were the set used in a first-round RT-PCR of the TCR CDR3. From the multiplex PCR reads, TCRdb called clonotypes with MiXCR, one entry per CDR3 protein. The repertoire holds approximately 430,000 distinct CDR3 sequences, less than 20% seen once, with roughly 7.4% in the top ten.

The sequencing sample was made of blood. J is TRBJ2-1 and V is TRBV20-1; TRBD1 matches 7 bases. This clonotype was obtained from a woman aged 18 to 35 with Graves' hyperthyroidism. CDR3 sequence: CSVPRQGGNEQFF. CDR3 sequence (DNA): TGCAGTGTCCCGAGACAGGGTGGAAATGAGCAGTTCTTC.